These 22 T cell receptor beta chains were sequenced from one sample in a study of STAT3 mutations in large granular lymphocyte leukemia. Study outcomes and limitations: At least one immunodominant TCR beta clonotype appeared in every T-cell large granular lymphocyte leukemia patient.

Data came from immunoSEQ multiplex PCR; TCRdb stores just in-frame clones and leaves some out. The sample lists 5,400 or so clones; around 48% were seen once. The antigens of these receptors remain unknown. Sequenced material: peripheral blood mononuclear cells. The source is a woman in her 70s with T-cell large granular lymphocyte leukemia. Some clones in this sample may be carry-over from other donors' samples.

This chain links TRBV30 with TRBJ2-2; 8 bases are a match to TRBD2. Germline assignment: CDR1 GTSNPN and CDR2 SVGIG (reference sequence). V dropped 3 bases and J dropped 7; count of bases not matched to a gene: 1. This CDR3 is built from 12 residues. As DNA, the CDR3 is TGTGCCTGGAGGCGGGAGGACGGGGAGCTGTTTTTT. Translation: CAWRREDGELFF. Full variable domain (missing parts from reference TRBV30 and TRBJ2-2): SQTIHQWPATLVQPVGSPLSLECTVEGTSNPNLYWYRQAAGRGLQLLFYSVGIGQISSEVPQNLSASRPQDRQFILSSKKLLLSDSGFYLCAWRREDGELFFGEGSRLTVL.

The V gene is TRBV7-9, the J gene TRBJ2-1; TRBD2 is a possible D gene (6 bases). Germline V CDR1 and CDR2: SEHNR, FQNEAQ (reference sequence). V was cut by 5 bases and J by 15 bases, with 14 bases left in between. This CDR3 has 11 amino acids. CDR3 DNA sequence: TGTGCCAGCAGCCCTACTAGCTATTTGTTCTTC. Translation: CASSPTSYLFF.

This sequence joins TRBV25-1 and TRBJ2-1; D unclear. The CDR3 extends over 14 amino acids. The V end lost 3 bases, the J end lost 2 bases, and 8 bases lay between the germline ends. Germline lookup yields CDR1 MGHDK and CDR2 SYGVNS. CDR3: CASSDGVAYNEQFF. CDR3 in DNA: TGTGCCAGCAGTGACGGTGTCGCCTACAATGAGCAGTTCTTC.

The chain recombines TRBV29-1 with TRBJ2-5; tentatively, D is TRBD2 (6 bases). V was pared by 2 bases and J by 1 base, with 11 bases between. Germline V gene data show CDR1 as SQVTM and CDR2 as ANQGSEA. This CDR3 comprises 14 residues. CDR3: CSVERGLGQETQYF. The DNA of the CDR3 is TGCAGCGTTGAACGGGGGTTAGGCCAAGAGACCCAGTACTTC.

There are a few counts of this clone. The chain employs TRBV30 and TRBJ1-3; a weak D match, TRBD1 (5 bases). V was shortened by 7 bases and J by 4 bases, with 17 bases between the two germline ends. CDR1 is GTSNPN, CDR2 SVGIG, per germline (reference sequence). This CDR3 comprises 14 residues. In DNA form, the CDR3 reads TGTGCCTCCGAATGGGGGACCTTGGGAAACACCATATATTTT. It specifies CASEWGTLGNTIYF.

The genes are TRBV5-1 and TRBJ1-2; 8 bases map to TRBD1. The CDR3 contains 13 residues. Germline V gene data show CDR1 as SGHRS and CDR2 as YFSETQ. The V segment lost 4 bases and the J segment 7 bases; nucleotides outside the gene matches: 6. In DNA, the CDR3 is TGCGCCAGCAGCGAACCAGGGGGCGTTGGCTACACCTTC. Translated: CASSEPGGVGYTF.

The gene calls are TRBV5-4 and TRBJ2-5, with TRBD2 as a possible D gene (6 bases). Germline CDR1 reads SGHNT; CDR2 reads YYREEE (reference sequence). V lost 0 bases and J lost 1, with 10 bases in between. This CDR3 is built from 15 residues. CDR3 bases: TGTGCCAGCAGCTTGGCCCGACTAGGCCAAGAGACCCAGTACTTC. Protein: CASSLARLGQETQYF.

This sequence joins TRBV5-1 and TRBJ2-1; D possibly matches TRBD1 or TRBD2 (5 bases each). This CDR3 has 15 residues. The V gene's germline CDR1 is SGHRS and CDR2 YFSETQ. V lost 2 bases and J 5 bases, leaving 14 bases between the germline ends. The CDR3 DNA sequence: TGCGCCAGCAGCTTATCGGGACCCCCAAACAATGAGCAGTTCTTC. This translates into CASSLSGPPNNEQFF.

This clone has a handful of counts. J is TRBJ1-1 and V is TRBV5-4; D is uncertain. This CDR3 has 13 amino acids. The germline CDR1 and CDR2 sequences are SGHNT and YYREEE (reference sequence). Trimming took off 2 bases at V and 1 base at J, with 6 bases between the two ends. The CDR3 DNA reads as TGTGCCAGCAGCTTTCCAGGGAACACTGAAGCTTTCTTT. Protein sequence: CASSFPGNTEAFF.

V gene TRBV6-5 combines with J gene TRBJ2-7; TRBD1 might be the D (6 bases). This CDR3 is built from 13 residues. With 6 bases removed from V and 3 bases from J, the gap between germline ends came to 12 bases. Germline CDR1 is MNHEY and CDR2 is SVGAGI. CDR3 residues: CASSRDTFYEQYF. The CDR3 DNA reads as TGTGCCAGCAGCCGGGACACTTTCTACGAGCAGTACTTC.

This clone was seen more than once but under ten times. CDR3 loop: CSALTGGYEQYF. For the CDR3, the DNA is TGCAGCGCCCTGACAGGGGGCTACGAGCAGTACTTC. The chain uses TRBV29-1 and TRBJ2-7; TRBD1 aligns across 9 bases. The CDR3 totals 12 residues. Germline assignment: CDR1 SQVTM and CDR2 ANQGSEA. J gave up 3 bases and V 7 bases, and 4 bases lay outside the gene matches.

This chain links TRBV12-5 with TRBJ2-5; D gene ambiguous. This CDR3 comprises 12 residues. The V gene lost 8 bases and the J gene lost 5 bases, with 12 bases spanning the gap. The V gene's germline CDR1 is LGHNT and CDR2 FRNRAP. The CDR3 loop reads CASRSVEETQYF. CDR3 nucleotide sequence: TGTGCTAGTCGATCAGTGGAGGAGACCCAGTACTTC.

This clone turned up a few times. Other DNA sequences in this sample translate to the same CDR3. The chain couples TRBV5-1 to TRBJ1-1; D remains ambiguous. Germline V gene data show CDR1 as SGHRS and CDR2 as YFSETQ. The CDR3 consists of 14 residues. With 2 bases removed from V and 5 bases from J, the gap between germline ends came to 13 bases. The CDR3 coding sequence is TGCGCCAGCAGCTTAGCCGGAGGAGGGACTGAAGCTTTCTTT. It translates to CASSLAGGGTEAFF.

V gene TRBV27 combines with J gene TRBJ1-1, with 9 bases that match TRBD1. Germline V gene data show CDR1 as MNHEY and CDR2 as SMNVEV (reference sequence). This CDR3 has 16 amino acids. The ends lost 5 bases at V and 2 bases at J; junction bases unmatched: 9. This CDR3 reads CASSRDRVSGNTEAFF. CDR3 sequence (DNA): TGTGCCAGCAGTCGGGACAGGGTGTCCGGAAACACTGAAGCTTTCTTT.

In DNA, the CDR3 is TGTGCCAGCAGCTTAGTGGAGACCTACGAGCAGTACTTC. This gives the protein CASSLVETYEQYF. The chain carries TRBV7-9 and TRBJ2-7; no clear D. This CDR3 spans 13 amino acids. Trimming cost V 1 base and J 2 bases, with 6 bases left between them. Germline CDR1 reads SEHNR; CDR2 reads FQNEAQ (reference sequence).

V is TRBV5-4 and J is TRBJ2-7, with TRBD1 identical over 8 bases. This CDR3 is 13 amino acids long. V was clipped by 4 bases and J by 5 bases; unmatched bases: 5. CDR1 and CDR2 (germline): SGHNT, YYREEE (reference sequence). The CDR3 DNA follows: TGTGCCAGCAGCGGGGACAGGCCACACGAGCAGTACTTC. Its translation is CASSGDRPHEQYF. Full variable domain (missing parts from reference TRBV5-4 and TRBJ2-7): ETGVTQSPTHLIKTRGQQVTLRCSSQSGHNTVSWYQQALGQGPQFIFQYYREEENGRGNFPPRFSGLQFPNYSSELNVNALELDDSALYLCASSGDRPHEQYFGPGTRLTVT.

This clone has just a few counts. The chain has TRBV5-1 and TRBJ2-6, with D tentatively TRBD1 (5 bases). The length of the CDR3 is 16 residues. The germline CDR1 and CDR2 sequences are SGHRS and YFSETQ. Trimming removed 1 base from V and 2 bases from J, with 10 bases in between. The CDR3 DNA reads TGCGCCAGCAGCTTGACCACAGGAGCTGGGGCCAACGTCCTGACTTTC. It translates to CASSLTTGAGANVLTF. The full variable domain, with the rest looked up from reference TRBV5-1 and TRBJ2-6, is KAGVTQTPRYLIKTRGQQVTLSCSPISGHRSVSWYQQTPGQGLQFLFEYFSETQRNKGNFPGRFSGRQFSNSRSEMNVSTLELGDSALYLCASSLTTGAGANVLTFGAGSRLTVL.

The CDR3 sequence: CASSGGGANQPQHF. The CDR3 DNA reads as TGTGCCAGCTCAGGAGGGGGGGCCAATCAGCCCCAGCATTTT. The chain is built from TRBV18 and TRBJ1-5, with D tentatively TRBD1 (6 bases). Germline V gives CDR1 KGHSH, CDR2 LQKENI. CDR3 length: 14 residues. V was cut by 5 bases and J by 3 bases, with 11 bases left in between.

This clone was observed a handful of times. CDR3 amino acids: CASSVGLAGGYEQYF. Here the CDR3 DNA reads TGCGCCAGCAGCGTGGGACTAGCGGGAGGGTACGAGCAGTACTTC. This chain links TRBV5-1 with TRBJ2-7; 16 bases align to TRBD2. V was clipped by 4 bases and J by 4 bases; unmatched bases: 2. CDR1 and CDR2 from the germline V gene are SGHRS and YFSETQ. The CDR3 contains 15 residues.

CDR3 nucleotide sequence: TGTGCCTGGACTCTTGGGGAAATCAATCAGCCCCAGCATTTT. Translating it yields CAWTLGEINQPQHF. This chain joins TRBV30 and TRBJ1-5, with unresolved D. The germline gives CDR1 GTSNPN, CDR2 SVGIG (reference sequence). Trimming pared 4 bases from V and 3 bases from J, leaving 13 bases between. This CDR3 is 14 amino acids long. Full variable domain (remainder filled in from reference TRBV30 and TRBJ1-5): SQTIHQWPATLVQPVGSPLSLECTVEGTSNPNLYWYRQAAGRGLQLLFYSVGIGQISSEVPQNLSASRPQDRQFILSSKKLLLSDSGFYLCAWTLGEINQPQHFGDGTRLSIL.

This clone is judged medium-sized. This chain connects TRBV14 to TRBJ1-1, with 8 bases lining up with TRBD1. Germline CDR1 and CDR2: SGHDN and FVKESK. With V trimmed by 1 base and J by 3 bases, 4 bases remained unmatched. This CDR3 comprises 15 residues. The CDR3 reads CASSQGTGWDTEAFF. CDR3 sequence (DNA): TGTGCCAGCAGCCAAGGGACAGGGTGGGACACTGAAGCTTTCTTT.

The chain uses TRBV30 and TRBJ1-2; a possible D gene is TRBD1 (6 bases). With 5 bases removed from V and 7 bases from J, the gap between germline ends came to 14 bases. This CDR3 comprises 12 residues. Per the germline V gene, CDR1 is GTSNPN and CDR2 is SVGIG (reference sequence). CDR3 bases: TGTGCCTGGGGCGACTCAGGGGTTGGCTACACCTTC. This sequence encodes CAWGDSGVGYTF.